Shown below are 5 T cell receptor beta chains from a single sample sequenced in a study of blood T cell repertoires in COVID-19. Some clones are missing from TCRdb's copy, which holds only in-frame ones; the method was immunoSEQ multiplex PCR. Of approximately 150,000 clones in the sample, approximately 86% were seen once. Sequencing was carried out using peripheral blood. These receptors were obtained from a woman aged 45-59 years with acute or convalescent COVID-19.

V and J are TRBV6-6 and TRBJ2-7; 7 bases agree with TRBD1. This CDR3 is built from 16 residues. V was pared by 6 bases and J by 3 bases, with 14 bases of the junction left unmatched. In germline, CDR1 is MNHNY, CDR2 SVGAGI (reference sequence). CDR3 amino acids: CASSLALVRDSYEQYF. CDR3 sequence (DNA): TGTGCCAGCAGCCTAGCACTAGTCCGGGACAGCTACGAGCAGTACTTC.

The CDR3 spells CASTMSYEQYF. CDR3 coding DNA: TGTGCCAGCACCATGTCCTACGAGCAGTACTTC. This sequence joins TRBV6-5 and TRBJ2-7; D gene ambiguous. This CDR3 is built from 11 residues. Trimming stripped 7 bases from V and 1 base from J, with 5 bases between. The germline V gene has CDR1 MNHEY and CDR2 SVGAGI.

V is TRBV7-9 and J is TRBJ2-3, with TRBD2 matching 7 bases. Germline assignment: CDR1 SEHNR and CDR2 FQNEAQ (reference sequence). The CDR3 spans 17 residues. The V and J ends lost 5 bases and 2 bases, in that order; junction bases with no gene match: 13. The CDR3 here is CASSLIGLADFTDTQYF. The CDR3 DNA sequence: TGTGCCAGCAGCCTAATTGGGCTAGCGGATTTCACAGATACGCAGTATTTT.

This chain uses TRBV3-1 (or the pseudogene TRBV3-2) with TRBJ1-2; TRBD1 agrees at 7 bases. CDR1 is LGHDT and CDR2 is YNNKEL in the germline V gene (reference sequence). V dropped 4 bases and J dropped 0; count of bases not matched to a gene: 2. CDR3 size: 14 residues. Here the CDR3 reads CASSLRGPNYGYTF. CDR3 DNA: TGTGCCAGCAGCCTGAGGGGGCCTAACTATGGCTACACCTTC.

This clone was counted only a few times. The chain's CDR3 is CASSIGTSGSRNEQFF. DNA for the CDR3: TGTGCCAGTAGTATAGGGACTAGCGGGAGTCGGAATGAGCAGTTCTTC. The chain has TRBV19 and TRBJ2-1; 13 positions match TRBD2. Germline-derived CDR1 and CDR2 are LNHDA and SQIVND (reference sequence). V was pared by 1 base and J by 7 bases, with 4 bases of the junction left unmatched. This CDR3 is built from 16 residues.